The 7 T cell receptor beta chains given below trace back to one sample, sequenced in a study of blood T cell repertoires in COVID-19. The assay was immunoSEQ multiplex PCR, and TCRdb's table has in-frame clones only and misses some. The sample has tens of thousands of clones; about nine tenths are singletons. The sequencing sample was made of peripheral blood. These TCRs come from a man in his fifties or sixties with active COVID-19.

The chain carries TRBV6-5 and TRBJ1-2; 11 bases are shared with TRBD1. Germline V CDR1 and CDR2: MNHEY, SVGAGI. Unmatched junction bases numbered 0, after V lost 2 bases and J lost 4 bases. This CDR3 region has 14 residues. The DNA for the CDR3 is TGTGCCAGCAGTTACGGACAGGGGGCCTATGGCTACACCTTC. Its translation is CASSYGQGAYGYTF.

V gene TRBV5-1 combines with J gene TRBJ2-5; 8 bases align to TRBD1. The germline gives CDR1 SGHRS, CDR2 YFSETQ. This CDR3 spans 16 amino acids. After removal of 3 bases from V and 2 bases from J, the junction contained 9 bases not matched to a gene. DNA for the CDR3: TGCGCCAGCAGCTCCGAACCCGGGACAGGACAAGAGACCCAGTACTTC. Residues: CASSSEPGTGQETQYF.

The chain carries TRBV7-9 and TRBJ1-5; 7 nucleotides match TRBD1. CDR3 size: 14 residues. V shed 5 bases and J 9 bases; nucleotides not matched to a gene: 10. Per the germline V gene, CDR1 is SEHNR and CDR2 is FQNEAQ (reference sequence). This chain's CDR3 is CASSSDRVSGPQHF. The DNA for the CDR3 is TGTGCCAGCAGCAGCGACAGGGTCAGCGGGCCCCAGCATTTT.

This clone was counted once. The chain recombines TRBV3-1 (or the pseudogene TRBV3-2) with TRBJ1-5, with D possibly TRBD1 on 6 matching bases. The CDR3 has 14 amino acids. V was clipped by 4 bases and J by 6 bases, with 13 bases between them. The V gene's germline CDR1 is LGHDT and CDR2 YNNKEL (reference sequence). In DNA, the CDR3 is TGTGCCAGCAGCCCACGGAGAGGGGGTCAGCCCCAGCATTTT. As protein: CASSPRRGGQPQHF.

The J gene is TRBJ2-3, the V gene TRBV7-9, with TRBD2 identical over 9 bases. The V gene's germline CDR1 is SEHNR and CDR2 FQNEAQ (reference sequence). The ends lost 5 bases at V and 1 base at J; junction bases unmatched: 1. The CDR3 length is 14 residues. CDR3 sequence (DNA): TGTGCCAGCAGCCAGCGGGGGGGCACAGATACGCAGTATTTT. It translates to CASSQRGGTDTQYF.

V is TRBV12-3 or TRBV12-4 and J is TRBJ2-7; weak D call: TRBD1 (6 bases). The CDR3 runs 13 residues. Trimming pared 7 bases from V and 0 bases from J, leaving 10 bases between. The CDR3 here is CASMRGGSYEQYF. The DNA of the CDR3 is TGTGCCAGCATGAGAGGGGGCTCCTACGAGCAGTACTTC.

As concerns this clone: Other DNA sequences in the same sample also yield this CDR3. The chain employs TRBV7-8 and TRBJ2-3; D is ambiguous. Germline assignment: CDR1 SGHVS and CDR2 FQNEAQ. V lost 1 base, J lost 4 bases, and 6 bases lay in between. The CDR3 spans 13 residues. Written as DNA, the CDR3 is TGTGCCAGCAGCTTAGGAGGAGCAGATACGCAGTATTTT. Protein product: CASSLGGADTQYF.